The rows below give T cell receptor beta chains drawn from one sample of a study of ipilimumab plus nivolumab after autologous stem cell transplantation. TCRdb's copy holds only in-frame clones and misses some; the assay was immunoSEQ multiplex PCR. The sample lists 8,000 to 13,000 clones, about 81% occurring once. Material: PBMCs, obtained in a trial of ipilimumab plus nivolumab as post-transplant consolidation. These TCRs come from a male donor with diffuse large B-cell lymphoma. The CDR3 runs from the conserved cysteine through the conserved F or W. D genes are given only for firm matches. Size tells how often a clone was seen (once, few, many) or the class of an expanded clone, and some rows leave it out.

TRBV30	NA	TRBJ1-6	14	NA	TGTGCCTGGGTACAGGGTTCCTATAATTCACCCCTCCACTTT	CAWVQGSYNSPLHF
TRBV5-1	TRBD1	TRBJ1-1	16	NA	TGCGCCAGCAGCGTTACGGGACAGGGGGCAAGAACTGAAGCTTTCTTT	CASSVTGQGARTEAFF
TRBV27	TRBD1	TRBJ2-1	14	NA	TGTGCCAGCAGTTGGACAGGGAATCGGAATGAGCAGTTCTTC	CASSWTGNRNEQFF
TRBV15	TRBD1	TRBJ2-7	15	NA	TGTGCCACCAGCAGAGTCAGGACAGGGGGCTACGAGCAGTACTTC	CATSRVRTGGYEQYF
TRBV7-9	NA	TRBJ2-2	16	NA	TGTGCCAGCAGCGGGCGAGGGACAACGGGAGCCGGGGAGCTGTTTTTT	CASSGRGTTGAGELFF
TRBV28	TRBD1	TRBJ2-3	15	NA	TGTGCCAGCAGTTCAATCAGGGGGAGCACAGATACGCAGTATTTT	CASSSIRGSTDTQYF
TRBV6-5	NA	TRBJ1-1	13	NA	TGTGCCAGCAGTCCAACCGGTCACACTGAAGCTTTCTTT	CASSPTGHTEAFF
TRBV29-1	NA	TRBJ2-7	13	NA	TGCAGCGTTGAAGATCGATTAGGCTACGAGCAGTACTTC	CSVEDRLGYEQYF
TRBV9	NA	TRBJ2-1	13	NA	TGTGCCAGCAGCGTAGACCACGTAGGTGAGCAGTTCTTC	CASSVDHVGEQFF
TRBV27	NA	TRBJ2-7	13	once	TGTGCCAGCAGTTGGGACATGGGTTACGAGCAGTACTTC	CASSWDMGYEQYF
TRBV10-3	NA	TRBJ2-7	12	NA	TGTGCCATCAGTGAGTCCACCTACGAGCAGTACTTC	CAISESTYEQYF
TRBV6-5	NA	TRBJ1-5	14	NA	TGTGCCAGCAGCCGGACGGCGGTGAATCAGCCCCAGCATTTT	CASSRTAVNQPQHF
TRBV10-3	NA	TRBJ2-7	12	NA	TGTGCCATCAGTGCTAACAGGTACGAGCAGTACTTC	CAISANRYEQYF
TRBV2	NA	TRBJ2-7	13	NA	TGTGCCAGCAGTGAAGCGGCCTCCTACGAGCAGTACTTC	CASSEAASYEQYF
TRBV19	NA	TRBJ2-3	15	NA	TGTGCCAGTAGTGAAATCGTACTGGGGACAGATACGCAGTATTTT	CASSEIVLGTDTQYF
TRBV5-1	NA	TRBJ2-3	17	once	TGCGCCAGCAGCAGAACATTTACCGGGACTCCGGCAGATACGCAGTATTTT	CASSRTFTGTPADTQYF
TRBV6-9	NA	TRBJ1-1	15	NA	TGTGCCAGCAGTTACTCGCCAGGCGCGGCCACTGAAGCTTTCTTT	CASSYSPGAATEAFF
TRBV6-1	NA	TRBJ1-3	13	few	TGTGCCGTAACAGGGAGGCCTGGAAACACCATATATTTT	CAVTGRPGNTIYF
TRBV4-3	NA	TRBJ1-4	18	NA	TGCGCCAGCAGCCAAGATCGTGGGGGGGTGATGACTAATGAAAAACTGTTTTTT	CASSQDRGGVMTNEKLFF
TRBV7-9	TRBD1	TRBJ1-1	14	NA	TGTGCCAGCAGCTTAGGAGGGGGCAGGACTGAAGCTTTCTTT	CASSLGGGRTEAFF
TRBV5-1	TRBD1	TRBJ1-2	13	NA	TGCGCCAGCAGCATACAGGGGGCGGATGGCTACACCTTC	CASSIQGADGYTF
TRBV13	TRBD1	TRBJ2-5	14	NA	TGTGCCAGCAGCGGCCAGACAGGGCGCGCGACCCAGTACTTC	CASSGQTGRATQYF
TRBV5-4	TRBD2	TRBJ2-6	18	NA	TGTGCCAGCAGCTTAAAAGCGGGGGCCATAGGAGGGGCCAACGTCCTGACTTTC	CASSLKAGAIGGANVLTF
TRBV7-2	NA	TRBJ2-3	18	NA	TGTGCCAGCAGCTTTTCCTCCGGGCCGCGAACTAGCACAGATACGCAGTATTTT	CASSFSSGPRTSTDTQYF
TRBV28	TRBD2	TRBJ2-5	16	NA	TGTGCCAGCAGTTCCATAACGGGGGGGGCTGGGGAGACCCAGTACTTC	CASSSITGGAGETQYF